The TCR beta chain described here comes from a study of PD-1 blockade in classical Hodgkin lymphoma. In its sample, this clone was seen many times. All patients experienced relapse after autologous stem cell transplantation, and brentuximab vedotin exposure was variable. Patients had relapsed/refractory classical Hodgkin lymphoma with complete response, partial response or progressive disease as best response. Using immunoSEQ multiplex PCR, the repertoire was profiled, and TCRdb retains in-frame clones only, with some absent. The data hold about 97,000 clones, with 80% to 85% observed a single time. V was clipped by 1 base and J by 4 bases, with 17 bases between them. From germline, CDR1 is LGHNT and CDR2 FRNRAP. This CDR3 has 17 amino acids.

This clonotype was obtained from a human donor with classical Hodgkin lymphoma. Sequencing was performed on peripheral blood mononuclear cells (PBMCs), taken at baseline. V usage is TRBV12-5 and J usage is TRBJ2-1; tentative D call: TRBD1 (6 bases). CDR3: CASGLGLPGQPYNEQFF. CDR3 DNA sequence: TGTGCTAGTGGTTTGGGCCTACCGGGACAACCATACAATGAGCAGTTCTTC.